A single T cell receptor (beta chain) is shown here with its context. Its specificity is not known. The record originates from a study of cytomegalovirus exposure and HLA in healthy donors. Broader study findings: The CMV antigen specificity of a few CMV-associated chains was confirmed through in vitro analysis. A classifier reportedly called cytomegalovirus status with high sensitivity and specificity. Within an earlier analysis, most TCR beta V segments proved productive either about 87% or about 30% of the time. Researchers had no immune exposure information except CMV serostatus available.

PCR employed 60 Vbeta and 13 Jbeta primers. Data came from immunoSEQ multiplex PCR; TCRdb stores just in-frame clones and leaves some out. The sample contains about 140,000 clones, around 80% of which appear only once. This TCR came from a young man in good health and CMV-seropositive. The sequenced material came from PBMCs.

CDR3 protein: CASSFDSHNEQFF. In DNA form, the CDR3 reads TGCGCCAGCAGCTTCGACAGCCACAATGAGCAGTTCTTC. The V gene is TRBV5-1, the J gene TRBJ2-1, with D perhaps TRBD1 (5 bases). The CDR3 runs to 13 residues. Germline assignment: CDR1 SGHRS and CDR2 YFSETQ. V shed 2 bases and J shed 5 bases, with 8 bases lying between them.